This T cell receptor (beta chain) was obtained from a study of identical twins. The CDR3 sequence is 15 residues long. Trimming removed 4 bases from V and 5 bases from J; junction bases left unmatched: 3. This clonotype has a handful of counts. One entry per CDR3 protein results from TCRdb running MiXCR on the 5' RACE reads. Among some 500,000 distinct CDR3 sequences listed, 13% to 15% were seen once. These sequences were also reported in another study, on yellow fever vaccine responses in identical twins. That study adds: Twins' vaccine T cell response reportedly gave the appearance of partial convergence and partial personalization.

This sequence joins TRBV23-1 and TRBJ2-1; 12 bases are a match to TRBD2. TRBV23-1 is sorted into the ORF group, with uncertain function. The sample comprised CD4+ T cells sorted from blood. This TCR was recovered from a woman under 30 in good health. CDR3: CASSRTSGGNNEQFF. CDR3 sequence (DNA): TGCGCCAGCAGTCGTACTAGCGGGGGGAACAATGAGCAGTTCTTC.